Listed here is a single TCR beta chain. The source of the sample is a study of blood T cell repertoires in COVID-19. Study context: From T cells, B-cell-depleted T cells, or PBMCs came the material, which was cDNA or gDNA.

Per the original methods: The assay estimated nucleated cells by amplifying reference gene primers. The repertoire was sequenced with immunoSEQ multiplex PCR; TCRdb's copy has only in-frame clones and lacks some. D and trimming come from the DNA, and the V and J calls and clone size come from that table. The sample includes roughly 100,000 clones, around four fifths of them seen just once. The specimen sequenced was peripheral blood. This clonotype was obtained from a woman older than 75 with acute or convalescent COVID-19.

DNA of the CDR3: TGTGCCAGCAGCCTGATCGGTAAACCTAATGAAAAACTGTTTTTT. This codes for CASSLIGKPNEKLFF. V is TRBV7-9 and J is TRBJ1-4; D not certain. V was trimmed by 5 bases and J by 3 bases, leaving 13 bases between them. CDR1 is SEHNR and CDR2 is FQNEAQ in the germline V gene (reference sequence). The CDR3 spans 15 residues.